Shown below are 17 T cell receptor beta chains from a single sample sequenced in a study of cytomegalovirus exposure and HLA in healthy donors. PCR amplification relied on 60 Vbeta primers (plus 13 Jbeta primers). Sequenced by immunoSEQ multiplex PCR; TCRdb stores in-frame clones only, minus some. The sample yields over 150,000 clones, about 85% seen once. Material: PBMCs. All receptors come from a man between 25 and 39 years old in good health and CMV-seropositive.

This clone was seen only a few times. The chain's CDR3 is CASSRGGAGSGELFF. In DNA form, the CDR3 reads TGTGCCAGCAGCCGCGGGGGGGCCGGTTCCGGGGAGCTGTTTTTT. The gene calls are TRBV7-3 and TRBJ2-2, with 9 nucleotides matching TRBD2. This CDR3 is built from 15 residues. Losses at the gene ends were 5 bases for V and 6 bases for J; bases not matched to a gene: 7. CDR1 and CDR2 (germline): SGHTA, FQGTGA.

The chain has TRBV19 and TRBJ1-1, with D maybe TRBD1 (6 bases). The CDR3 is made up of 15 amino acids. The V and J ends lost 0 bases and 5 bases respectively, with 13 bases between them. Germline loops: CDR1 LNHDA, CDR2 SQIVND (reference sequence). CDR3 DNA sequence: TGTGCCAGTAGTATAGATCGGCAGGGGCAGACTGAAGCTTTCTTT. This encodes CASSIDRQGQTEAFF. Combining the CDR3 with reference TRBV19 and TRBJ1-1 gives the whole variable domain DGGITQSPKYLFRKEGQNVTLSCEQNLNHDAMYWYRQDPGQGLRLIYYSQIVNDFQKGDIAEGYSVSREKKESFPLTVTSAQKNPTAFYLCASSIDRQGQTEAFFGQGTRLTVV.

The chain combines TRBV5-5 with TRBJ2-7, with D possibly TRBD2 on 6 matching bases. Trimming left V 6 bases short and J 6 bases short, with 13 bases between. CDR1 SGHKS and CDR2 YYEKEE come from the germline V gene (reference sequence). The CDR3 has 12 residues. This chain's CDR3 is CASKLMGGEQYF. The CDR3 coding sequence is TGTGCCAGCAAGCTTATGGGGGGCGAGCAGTACTTC.

The V call is TRBV5-6, the J call TRBJ2-7; tentatively, D is TRBD1 (7 bases). The CDR3 is 17 residues long. Germline V gives CDR1 SGHDT, CDR2 YYEEEE. Trimming pared 3 bases from V and 0 bases from J, leaving 19 bases between. The CDR3 coding sequence is TGTGCCAGCAGCTCGGAGGGGGCGGCATACTCCTCCTACGAGCAGTACTTC. Translated, it gives CASSSEGAAYSSYEQYF. Together with reference TRBV5-6 and TRBJ2-7, the CDR3 gives the full variable domain: DAGVTQSPTHLIKTRGQQVTLRCSPKSGHDTVSWYQQALGQGPQFIFQYYEEEERQRGNFPDRFSGHQFPNYSSELNVNALLLGDSALYLCASSSEGAAYSSYEQYFGPGTRLTVT.

This chain uses TRBV4-1 with TRBJ2-7; D may be TRBD1 (6 bases). This CDR3 spans 15 amino acids. Germline CDR1 MGHRA, CDR2 YSYEKL. Trimming removed 0 bases from V and 2 bases from J, with 11 bases in between. The CDR3 reads CASSQDPRGAYEQYF. CDR3 coding DNA: TGCGCCAGCAGCCAAGATCCCAGGGGAGCCTACGAGCAGTACTTC.

This clone was counted once. The DNA of the CDR3 is TGTGCCAGCAGTTTAAGTATGGACAACCAAGAGACCCAGTACTTC. Translating it yields CASSLSMDNQETQYF. This chain connects TRBV28 to TRBJ2-5, with a tentative D call TRBD1 (5 bases). The germline V gene encodes CDR1 MDHEN and CDR2 SYDVKM. This CDR3 is built from 15 residues. V shed 2 bases and J shed 0 bases, with 10 bases lying between them.

This clone has just a few counts. The genes are TRBV7-2 and TRBJ1-5, with D possibly TRBD1 on 5 matching bases. CDR3 length: 15 amino acids. The germline V gene encodes CDR1 SGHTA and CDR2 FQGNSA. The V and J ends lost 3 bases and 3 bases respectively, with 12 bases between them. Here the CDR3 DNA reads TGTGCCAGCAGCTTTGGGGGGTCCTCCAATCAGCCCCAGCATTTT. This gives the protein CASSFGGSSNQPQHF.

This clone was found a few times. V and J are TRBV28 and TRBJ2-1, with TRBD1 as a possible D gene (6 bases). CDR1 and CDR2 from the germline V gene are MDHEN and SYDVKM. Trimming left V 8 bases short and J 4 bases short, with 12 bases between. The CDR3 is made up of 13 amino acids. The CDR3 sequence is CASRLDSYNEQFF. The CDR3 bases are TGTGCCAGCCGCTTGGACAGTTACAATGAGCAGTTCTTC.

This clone was detected a few times. This chain links TRBV11-2 with TRBJ2-2, with D possibly being TRBD1 (5 bases). The CDR3 loop spans 16 amino acids. Germline V gene data show CDR1 as SGHAT and CDR2 as FQNNGV. V was pared by 4 bases and J by 4 bases, with 16 bases between. CDR3 residues: CASSYGATELTGELFF. The CDR3 bases are TGTGCCAGCAGCTATGGGGCGACAGAACTCACCGGGGAGCTGTTTTTT. Complete variable domain (other parts from reference TRBV11-2 and TRBJ2-2): EAGVAQSPRYKIIEKRQSVAFWCNPISGHATLYWYQQILGQGPKLLIQFQNNGVVDDSQLPKDRFSAERLKGVDSTLKIQPAKLEDSAVYLCASSYGATELTGELFFGEGSRLTVL.

The rearrangement links TRBV11-2 to TRBJ2-7; 8 bases map to TRBD1. J gave up 2 bases and V 0 bases, and 3 bases lay outside the gene matches. CDR1 SGHAT and CDR2 FQNNGV come from the germline V gene. The CDR3 consists of 15 residues. This CDR3 reads CASSLELGQAYEQYF. The CDR3 coding sequence is TGTGCCAGCAGCTTAGAATTGGGACAGGCCTACGAGCAGTACTTC.

The genes are TRBV11-3 and TRBJ2-7; a possible D gene is TRBD1 (5 bases). The V end was cut by 3 bases, the J end by 7 bases, with 19 bases between. Per germline, CDR1 SGHNT and CDR2 YENEEA. The CDR3 length is 15 residues. Here the CDR3 reads CASSFPENRSREQYF. The DNA for the CDR3 is TGTGCCAGCAGCTTCCCGGAGAACAGGTCCCGGGAGCAGTACTTC. Full variable domain (outside the CDR3, taken from reference TRBV11-3 and TRBJ2-7): EAGVVQSPRYKIIEKKQPVAFWCNPISGHNTLYWYLQNLGQGPELLIRYENEEAVDDSQLPKDRFSAERLKGVDSTLKIQPAELGDSAVYLCASSFPENRSREQYFGPGTRLTVT.

This chain links TRBV30 with TRBJ1-3, with D possibly being TRBD1 (5 bases). Germline-derived CDR1 and CDR2 are GTSNPN and SVGIG (reference sequence). CDR3 length: 13 residues. Trimming left V 5 bases short and J 0 bases short, with 8 bases between. CDR3 loop: CAWATVSGNTIYF. DNA for the CDR3: TGTGCCTGGGCGACAGTCTCTGGAAACACCATATATTTT.

CDR3: CASSPRAGEDTQYF. CDR3 DNA: TGTGCCAGCAGCCCCCGAGCGGGAGAAGATACGCAGTATTTT. This chain links TRBV7-9 with TRBJ2-3, with 8 bases aligning to TRBD2. V was clipped by 5 bases and J by 5 bases; unmatched bases: 6. The CDR3 is 14 residues long. Germline assignment: CDR1 SEHNR and CDR2 FQNEAQ (reference sequence).

CDR3 residues: CASSLEPREIGYTF. Here the CDR3 DNA reads TGCGCCAGCAGCTTGGAGCCCAGGGAAATTGGCTACACCTTC. The V gene is TRBV5-1, the J gene TRBJ1-2, with a weak D call TRBD1 (5 bases). CDR3 length equals 14 residues. Trimming pared 0 bases from V and 7 bases from J, leaving 13 bases between. Germline loops: CDR1 SGHRS, CDR2 YFSETQ.

Concerning this clone itself: Sequence at one end of the junction differs from germline and may be a read error. The chain links TRBV19 to TRBJ2-2; 10 nucleotides line up with TRBD1. The CDR3 sequence is 16 residues long. Germline V lookup: CDR1 LNHDA, CDR2 SQIVND (reference sequence). This CDR3 reads CASGIPDRGATGELFF. The CDR3 DNA reads TGTGCCAGTGGTATCCCGGACAGGGGGGCCACCGGGGAGCTGTTTTTT.

This chain links TRBV5-1 with TRBJ2-7; weak D call: TRBD1 (6 bases). Trimming shortened V by 0 bases and J by 6 bases, and 19 bases separated the two germline ends. The length of the CDR3 is 16 residues. Per the germline V gene, CDR1 is SGHRS and CDR2 is YFSETQ. The CDR3 nucleotides read TGCGCCAGCAGCTTGGGGCAGGGGTCCATCAATCCCGAGCAGTACTTC. This gives the protein CASSLGQGSINPEQYF.

The J gene is TRBJ2-7, the V gene TRBV7-9; 7 nucleotides line up with TRBD2. The CDR3 loop spans 14 amino acids. The V gene end was trimmed by 4 bases and the J gene end by 7 bases; junction bases not matched to a gene: 10. Germline-derived CDR1 and CDR2 are SEHNR and FQNEAQ (reference sequence). The CDR3 spells CASSSRGGREEQYF. The CDR3 DNA sequence: TGTGCCAGCAGCTCCCGGGGAGGGCGGGAGGAGCAGTACTTC.